This TCR beta chain came from a study of T cell responses to AZD1222 COVID-19 vaccine. Deletions cut 3 bases from V and 9 bases from J, with 12 bases between. Germline V gene sequence: CDR1 LGHNA, CDR2 YNFKEQ. The CDR3 contains 13 residues. Here immunoSEQ multiplex PCR was the method, and the copy in TCRdb shows in-frame clones only, minus some. Among more than 150,000 clones, around 89% were seen once, and the ten largest hold 5% to 7.5%. The sequence came from an adult in good health. The specimen was peripheral blood, collected on day 0 of AZD1222 vaccination. The rearrangement joins TRBV4-2 to TRBJ2-1, with D perhaps matching TRBD1 (5 bases). This CDR3 reads CASSQNQGREQFF. CDR3 DNA: TGTGCCAGCAGCCAGAATCAGGGTCGTGAGCAGTTCTTC.